The rows below give T cell receptor beta chains drawn from one sample of a study of blood T cell repertoires in COVID-19. Method: immunoSEQ multiplex PCR; TCRdb's copy keeps in-frame clones and lacks some. The table records about 230,000 clones, 70% to 90% of them present only once. Sequenced input: PBMCs or T cells enriched from blood (not recorded which). The receptors were sampled from a woman between 50 and 59 years old in a cohort exposed to, infected with or recovered from COVID-19 (not recorded which). Each CDR3 is given with its conserved first and last residue. The D gene is left open where the match is weak. The size entry is marked missing in some rows and otherwise reads once, few, many or a size class.

TRBJ1-5 TRBV19 . . TGTGCCAGTACCATCCGGGGGTTTGGCAATCAGCCCCAGCATTTT CASTIRGFGNQPQHF
TRBJ1-5 TRBV18 . . TGTGCCAGCTCACCGTCTGGACATATGTATAGCAATCAGCCCCAGCATTTT CASSPSGHMYSNQPQHF
TRBJ2-5 TRBV5-1 . . TGCGCCAGCAGCTTGGGGGCCCAAGAGACCCAGTACTTC CASSLGAQETQYF
TRBJ2-3 TRBV3-1/TRBV3-2 . . TGTGCCAGCAGATCGAGGGCAGATACGCAGTATTTT CASRSRADTQYF
TRBJ2-1 TRBV18 . . TGTGCCAGCTCACCACCGAATCGCAGGGCCGGCAATGAGCAGTTCTTC CASSPPNRRAGNEQFF
TRBJ2-5 TRBV19 . TRBD1 TGTGCCAGTACCGATTCGGGACAGGCGAAAGAGACCCAGTACTTC CASTDSGQAKETQYF
TRBJ1-3 TRBV25-1 . . TGTGCCAGCAGTGAACGCCCGGGTAGGCCCTCTGGAAACACCATATATTTT CASSERPGRPSGNTIYF
TRBJ1-4 TRBV5-5 . TRBD1 TGTGCCAGCAGCTGGACAGGGGGTAATGAAAAACTGTTTTTT CASSWTGGNEKLFF
TRBJ2-1 TRBV7-2 . . TGTGCCAGCAGCTTACAGGGGCAGGGCAATGAGCAGTTCTTC CASSLQGQGNEQFF
TRBJ1-1 TRBV3-1/TRBV3-2 . . TGTGCCAGCAGCCAAGAAGTGGGACTCACTGAAGCTTTCTTT CASSQEVGLTEAFF
TRBJ1-1 TRBV4-1 . TRBD1 TGCGCCAGCAGCCAAGGGACAGGGATGTACACTGAAGCTTTCTTT CASSQGTGMYTEAFF
TRBJ2-5 TRBV6-2/TRBV6-3 . . TGTGCCAGCAGTTGGGCCCTCCAAGAGACCCAGTACTTC CASSWALQETQYF
TRBJ1-3 TRBV4-3 few . TGCGCCAGCAGCCAGTACGGGGGTGATCTGGCTGCTAACACCATATATTTT CASSQYGGDLAANTIYF
TRBJ2-3 TRBV2 few TRBD2 TGTGCCAGCAGTGTACGCAGGGAGGGCGATACGCAGTATTTT CASSVRREGDTQYF
TRBJ2-1 TRBV29-1 . TRBD1 TGCAGCGTCTTAAAGACAGGGACTGAGCAGTTCTTC CSVLKTGTEQFF
TRBJ2-1 TRBV4-1 . . TGCGCCAGCAGCCAAGATACCAGGGTTAGCTCCTACAATGAGCAGTTCTTC CASSQDTRVSSYNEQFF
TRBJ1-2 TRBV7-8 once TRBD1 TGTGCCAGCAGCGGGGGACAGCACTACGATTATGGCTACACCTTC CASSGGQHYDYGYTF
TRBJ1-1 TRBV18 . . TGTGCCAGCTCACGGAACTTGGGGGGTAACACTGAAGCTTTCTTT CASSRNLGGNTEAFF
TRBJ2-1 TRBV11-2 . . TGTGCCAGCCTCGCCGGGGGCAATGAGCAGTTCTTC CASLAGGNEQFF
TRBJ1-1 TRBV5-1 . TRBD1 TGCGCCAGCAGCTTGGGCAGGGGGCCCTCGGATGCTTTCTTT CASSLGRGPSDAFF
TRBJ2-3 TRBV7-2 . TRBD2 TGTGCCAGCAGCTTAAGGCTAGCGGACCGCACAGATACGCAGTATTTT CASSLRLADRTDTQYF
TRBJ1-2 TRBV5-1 . . TGCGCCAGCAGCCTGGGCGAAGCTAACTATGGCTACACCTTC CASSLGEANYGYTF
TRBJ1-3 TRBV30 . TRBD1 TGTGCCTGGACTCATCTGGACAGGGGGAAGGGCTCTGGAAACACCATATATTTT CAWTHLDRGKGSGNTIYF
TRBJ1-2 TRBV2 . TRBD1 TGTGCCAGCACTGTTGCCCGACAGGGTAGTATTGGCTACACCTTC CASTVARQGSIGYTF
TRBJ2-5 TRBV5-1 . . TGCGCCAGCAGCTGGGGGGGCAGAGAAGAGACCCAGTACTTC CASSWGGREETQYF
TRBJ2-1 TRBV5-1 . . TGCGCCAGCAGCTCGACACTAGTAAATGAGCAGTTCTTC CASSSTLVNEQFF
TRBJ2-1 TRBV9 . . TGTGCCAGCAGCGTGAGTGGGGGCCCAGGAAGCCCTGAGCAGTTCTTC CASSVSGGPGSPEQFF
TRBJ2-7 TRBV29-1 . TRBD2 TGCAGCGCTCTGGCGGGGGGGAGGTACGAGCAGTACTTC CSALAGGRYEQYF
TRBJ1-1 TRBV28 . TRBD1 TGTGCCAGCAGTTTGCCGGGACAGGGGGCGGACACTGAAGCTTTCTTT CASSLPGQGADTEAFF
TRBJ1-4 TRBV7-9 . . TGTGCCAGCACATTGGGCGCACATGAAAAACTGTTTTTT CASTLGAHEKLFF
TRBJ1-5 TRBV7-8 . . TGTGCCAGCAGCTTAGCCTTGGACAGAACAAATCAGCCCCAGCATTTT CASSLALDRTNQPQHF
TRBJ2-7 TRBV27 once . TGTGCCAGCAGTTATAGATCGAGGATGGGTCCCTACGGCCAGCAGTACTTC CASSYRSRMGPYGQQYF
TRBJ1-3 TRBV4-1 . . TGCGCCAGCAGCCCCGTGGGGAGAGGAAACACCATATATTTT CASSPVGRGNTIYF
TRBJ2-7 TRBV10-3 . . TGTGCCATCAGTACGACGGGGGTCTACGAGCAGTACTTC CAISTTGVYEQYF
TRBJ2-2 TRBV4-1 . . TGCGCCAGCAGCCTCATCAGGGACACCGGGGAGCTGTTTTTT CASSLIRDTGELFF
TRBJ2-5 TRBV4-2 . TRBD2 TGTGCCAGCAGCCAAGGGGCTAGCGGGGGGGGTGAGACCCAGTACTTC CASSQGASGGGETQYF
TRBJ2-1 TRBV19 . TRBD2 TGTGCCAGTAGAACTAGCGGGGGACCATACAATGAGCAGTTCTTC CASRTSGGPYNEQFF
TRBJ2-6 TRBV2 . . TGTGCCAGCACGGGTTCGGCTGGGGCCAACGTCCTGACTTTC CASTGSAGANVLTF
TRBJ1-5 TRBV18 . . TGTGCCAGCTCACCCGGGACACCGCTCAATCAGCCCCAGCATTTT CASSPGTPLNQPQHF
TRBJ2-1 TRBV5-1 . TRBD1 TGCGCCAGCAGCTTGGGTGGGACAGGTTCCTACAATGAGCAGTTCTTC CASSLGGTGSYNEQFF
TRBJ1-5 TRBV28 . . TGTGCCAGCAGGCCGTTCCCGGAGGGCGGTCAGCCCCAGCATTTT CASRPFPEGGQPQHF
TRBJ1-2 TRBV12-3/TRBV12-4 few TRBD1 TGTGCCAGCACTTCCATTAACAGGGGAGGCTACACCTTC CASTSINRGGYTF
TRBJ1-5 TRBV4-2 . . TGTGCCAGCAGCCCTCACCCCTCAGATTCCAATCAGCCCCAGCATTTT CASSPHPSDSNQPQHF
TRBJ1-1 TRBV7-9 . . TGTGCCAGCAGCTTAGGGGGCACCAACACTGAAGCTTTCTTT CASSLGGTNTEAFF
TRBJ2-7 TRBV5-6 once TRBD2 TGTGCCAGCAGCTCGGGACTAGTCACTGCGCAGTACTTC CASSSGLVTAQYF
TRBJ1-1 TRBV25-1 few . TGTGCCAGCAGAAGGACAGAGAACACTGAAGCTTTCTTT CASRRTENTEAFF
TRBJ1-6 TRBV28 once . TGTGCCAGCAGTGAACAGGATTCACCCCTCCACTTT CASSEQDSPLHF
TRBJ2-5 TRBV5-8 once . TGTGCCAGCAGCTTGGATAGCGGTGTGGAGACCCAGTACTTC CASSLDSGVETQYF
TRBJ1-1 TRBV11-2 . . TGTGCCAGCAGCTTAGATCGAGGCAGCCTTACTGAAGCTTTCTTT CASSLDRGSLTEAFF
TRBJ2-2 TRBV6-5 . . TGTGCCAGCAAGCGGACAGCGAACACCGGGGAGCTGTTTTTT CASKRTANTGELFF
TRBJ2-1 TRBV9 . . TGTGCCAGCAGCGCCGGCGGTGCTTCAACCATCTACAATGAGCAGTTCTTC CASSAGGASTIYNEQFF
TRBJ1-6 TRBV5-1 . TRBD1 TGCGCCAGCAGCGCAGGACCCGGGACAGGGCTTTCACCCCTCCACTTT CASSAGPGTGLSPLHF
TRBJ1-1 TRBV7-9 . . TGTGCCAGCAGCTTTAGCAGGGGCGCAGGGAACACTGAAGCTTTCTTT CASSFSRGAGNTEAFF
TRBJ1-2 TRBV7-9 . TRBD1 TGTGCCAGCAGCCTATCAGACAGGGCTTTTGTCGGCTACACCTTC CASSLSDRAFVGYTF
TRBJ2-3 TRBV7-6 . . TGTGCCAGCAGCCCCCGAGACACAGATACGCAGTATTTT CASSPRDTDTQYF
TRBJ1-2 TRBV6-6 . . TGTGCCAGCAGTTACTCGTTAGGCTACACCTTC CASSYSLGYTF
TRBJ1-6 TRBV21-1 . . TGTGCCACCCCGGCGGCGGACAGGGAGGATTCACCCCTCCACTTT CATPAADREDSPLHF